This TCR beta chain was recovered during a study of cytomegalovirus exposure and HLA in healthy donors. Study results and limitations: An analysis that came later showed most CMV-associated TCR beta chains appearing HLA-restricted. Later on, a genetic analysis was performed. It linked a missense variant in DCLRE1C with V- and J-gene trimming of TCR beta. The authors later found HLA-associated TCR beta chains more clonally expanded than equally common others.

Germline CDR1 MDHEN, CDR2 SYDVKM. Trimming removed 7 bases at V and 5 bases at J, with 14 bases between. This CDR3 has 13 residues. PCR involved 60 Vbeta and 13 Jbeta primers. Here immunoSEQ multiplex PCR was the method, and the copy in TCRdb shows in-frame clones only, minus some. The profile covers roughly 170,000 clones, with 65% to 85% appearing a single time and 0.7% to 0.95% taken by the ten largest. As for this clone: Antigen specificity is unknown.

The sequence was collected from a woman in her late teens or twenties in good health and CMV-seronegative. What was sequenced was PBMCs. J is TRBJ1-2 and V is TRBV28, with TRBD1 as a possible D gene (6 bases). CDR3 coding DNA: TGTGCCAGCAACACAGGGCTTTCTTATGGCTACACCTTC. This translates into CASNTGLSYGYTF.